The 27 T cell receptor beta chains presented below share a single source sample, sequenced in a study of T-cell reconstitution after alpha-beta-depleted transplantation in children. Molecular barcoding with unique molecular identifiers was used for the TCRbeta library. TCRdb re-called the PCR reads through MiXCR, storing one row per CDR3 protein. The repertoire holds 350,000 to 400,000 distinct CDR3 sequences, with roughly 22% as singletons. This sample comprised PBMCs from the stem cell graft donor, obtained from the stem cell graft. All receptors come from a human donor who donated a stem cell graft to a child with acute myeloid leukemia.

This clonotype was recorded many times. This sequence joins TRBV6-5 and TRBJ1-1; no firm D call. The V end was cut by 2 bases, the J end by 8 bases, with 12 bases between. CDR3 length: 13 residues. Per the germline V gene, CDR1 is MNHEY and CDR2 is SVGAGI. The CDR3: CASSYPWGNEAFF. The DNA for the CDR3 is TGTGCCAGCAGTTACCCCTGGGGTAACGAAGCTTTCTTT.

The rearrangement links TRBV12-3 or TRBV12-4 to TRBJ2-7; D remains unclear. The V end lost 3 bases, the J end lost 0 bases, and 6 bases lay between the germline ends. This CDR3 contains 13 residues. The DNA for the CDR3 is TGTGCCAGCAGTTTCGACATCTCCTACGAGCAGTACTTC. Protein: CASSFDISYEQYF.

The gene calls are TRBV4-1 and TRBJ2-7, with 8 bases lining up with TRBD2. V trimming: 1 base; J trimming: 7 bases; junction bases outside the gene matches: 9. The germline V gene has CDR1 MGHRA and CDR2 YSYEKL. The CDR3 consists of 15 residues. The CDR3 protein is CASSQVAAGDGEQYF. CDR3 nucleotide sequence: TGCGCCAGCAGCCAAGTGGCAGCGGGAGACGGGGAGCAGTACTTC.

The chain is built from TRBV21-1 and TRBJ2-7; the table names TRBD1, a call not compared with the DNA. TRBV21-1 is assigned pseudogene status. CDR3 length: 17 amino acids. DNA for the CDR3: TGTGCCAGCAGCAAATATTACGAGACAGGGACTTCCTACGAGCAGTACTTC. It specifies CASSKYYETGTSYEQYF.

V is TRBV6-5 and J is TRBJ2-7; D perhaps matches TRBD2 (5 bases). CDR1 is MNHEY, CDR2 SVGAGI, per germline. The length of the CDR3 is 16 residues. The ends were cut back, 2 bases at V and 4 bases at J, with 18 bases in the middle. The CDR3 spells CASSYKRDYAAYEQYF. CDR3 in DNA: TGTGCCAGCAGTTACAAGAGAGACTACGCGGCGTACGAGCAGTACTTC.

This clonotype came up many times. CDR3 residues: CASSPEVDTQYF. The CDR3 bases are TGTGCCAGCAGCCCGGAGGTAGATACGCAGTATTTT. The chain recombines TRBV12-3 or TRBV12-4 with TRBJ2-3; D may be TRBD2 (5 bases). This CDR3 spans 12 amino acids. Trimming took 6 bases from V and 5 from J, leaving 9 bases between them.

The genes are TRBV10-3 and TRBJ2-7; 9 bases are a match to TRBD2. The V segment lost 6 bases and the J segment 0 bases; nucleotides outside the gene matches: 21. The germline V gene encodes CDR1 ENHRY and CDR2 SYGVKD. This CDR3 comprises 20 residues. The CDR3 DNA follows: TGTGCCATCAGCCTGACAGGGCCCCGGGGTAGCGGGGGACCCTCCTACGAGCAGTACTTC. It translates to CAISLTGPRGSGGPSYEQYF.

CDR3 residues: CATSRVGGGTDTQYF. The DNA for the CDR3 is TGTGCCACCAGCAGAGTTGGGGGAGGGACAGATACGCAGTATTTT. The V call is TRBV15, the J call TRBJ2-3, with 7 bases aligning to TRBD2. The CDR3 runs 15 residues. CDR1 LNHNV and CDR2 YYDKDF come from the germline V gene (reference sequence). Trimming cost V 1 base and J 3 bases; bases outside gene matches: 4.

The chain uses TRBV6-1 and TRBJ2-7; 7 bases fit TRBD1. The germline V gene has CDR1 MNHNS and CDR2 SASEGT. V gave up 7 bases and J gave up 5 bases; unmatched junction bases: 8. The CDR3 is 13 amino acids. DNA for the CDR3: TGTGCCAGCACCGACAGGGTTGCCCACGAGCAGTACTTC. Translation gives CASTDRVAHEQYF.

This clonotype was observed many times. This chain uses TRBV7-2 with TRBJ2-1; the D is unclear. Looked up from germline, CDR1 is SGHTA and CDR2 is FQGNSA. V was shortened by 5 bases and J by 0 bases, with 14 bases between the two germline ends. The CDR3 spans 16 residues. The CDR3 sequence: CASSRAPFSSYNEQFF. The CDR3 DNA reads as TGTGCCAGCAGCCGCGCCCCCTTTAGCTCCTACAATGAGCAGTTCTTC.

The chain is built from TRBV15 and TRBJ2-1; TRBD1 or TRBD2 may be the D gene (5 bases each). V lost 1 base to trimming and J lost 2 bases, with 21 bases between them. This CDR3 region has 19 residues. CDR1 is LNHNV, CDR2 YYDKDF, per germline (reference sequence). The CDR3 spells CATSRAMGRNHATYNEQFF. In nucleotides, the CDR3 is TGTGCCACCAGCAGAGCGATGGGACGGAATCACGCCACCTACAATGAGCAGTTCTTC.

The V and J genes are TRBV20-1 and TRBJ2-2, with 8 nucleotides matching TRBD2. Germline CDR1 DFQATT, CDR2 SNEGSKA (reference sequence). The CDR3 totals 13 residues. The V gene end was trimmed by 3 bases and the J gene end by 6 bases; junction bases not matched to a gene: 3. Here the CDR3 reads CSASGRAAGELFF. DNA of the CDR3: TGCAGTGCTAGCGGGAGGGCCGCCGGGGAGCTGTTTTTT.

The chain employs TRBV20-1 and TRBJ1-2, with TRBD1 matching over 7 bases. Trimming cost V 4 bases and J 6 bases; bases outside gene matches: 14. This CDR3 comprises 15 residues. Germline V gives CDR1 DFQATT, CDR2 SNEGSKA (reference sequence). CDR3 bases: TGCAGTGCTACCCGACAAGAGACAGGGTTCGATGGCTACACCTTC. Translating it yields CSATRQETGFDGYTF.

V is TRBV5-5 and J is TRBJ1-6; D is ambiguous. Trimming stripped 2 bases from V and 6 bases from J, with 12 bases between. The length of the CDR3 is 15 residues. Germline V gene sequence: CDR1 SGHKS, CDR2 YYEKEE (reference sequence). The CDR3 sequence is CASSLTDDSNSPLHF. The CDR3 nucleotides read TGTGCCAGCAGCTTAACCGATGATTCTAATTCACCCCTCCACTTT.

This clonotype was detected only a few times. This chain joins TRBV4-1 and TRBJ2-7, with D perhaps matching TRBD1 (5 bases). The CDR3 contains 15 residues. Trimming pared 1 base from V and 3 bases from J, leaving 13 bases between. Germline V CDR1 and CDR2: MGHRA, YSYEKL. The CDR3 loop reads CASSQGGITGYEQYF. Written as DNA, the CDR3 is TGCGCCAGCAGCCAAGGGGGCATTACGGGCTACGAGCAGTACTTC.

The table lists this clonotype with a few counts. The chain combines TRBV24-1 with TRBJ2-1; TRBD2 aligns across 7 bases. The CDR3 spans 12 residues. V shed 4 bases, J shed 8 bases, and the junction held 1 base outside the gene matches. The germline CDR1 and CDR2 sequences are KGHDR and SFDVKD. The CDR3 region is CATSELAYEQFF. In DNA, the CDR3 is TGTGCCACCAGTGAACTAGCGTATGAGCAGTTCTTC.

The chain couples TRBV7-2 to TRBJ2-3; TRBD2 aligns across 7 bases. The CDR3 runs 13 residues. Germline-derived CDR1 and CDR2 are SGHTA and FQGNSA. The J segment lost 5 bases and the V segment lost 5 bases, leaving 4 bases of the junction unmatched. CDR3 in DNA: TGTGCCAGCAGCCCCAGCGGGAAAGATACGCAGTATTTT. Translated, it gives CASSPSGKDTQYF.

This clonotype showed up many times. The J gene is TRBJ2-1, the V gene TRBV20-1; D is undetermined. V was clipped by 1 base and J by 4 bases, with 5 bases between them. Germline V gene lookup returns CDR1 DFQATT and CDR2 SNEGSKA (reference sequence). This CDR3 is built from 12 residues. The DNA for the CDR3 is TGCAGTGCTAGAGTTGGTTACAATGAGCAGTTCTTC. It is translated as CSARVGYNEQFF.

Ten or more counts support this clonotype. The rearrangement joins TRBV5-1 to TRBJ2-7, with 11 bases aligning to TRBD1. V gave up 3 bases and J gave up 4 bases; unmatched junction bases: 3. This CDR3 comprises 14 residues. CDR1 SGHRS and CDR2 YFSETQ come from the germline V gene. The CDR3 protein is CASSWTGGDYEQYF. Here the CDR3 DNA reads TGCGCCAGCAGCTGGACAGGGGGCGATTACGAGCAGTACTTC.

This clonotype was observed at least ten times. The chain combines TRBV19 with TRBJ2-1; D possibly corresponds to TRBD2 (6 bases). The CDR3 has 19 residues. Germline V gene data show CDR1 as LNHDA and CDR2 as SQIVND (reference sequence). Trimming left V 4 bases short and J 0 bases short, with 22 bases between. The CDR3 nucleotides are TGTGCCAGTAGTAGCCAGCGGGCAACTCAACTTTCCTCCTACAATGAGCAGTTCTTC. This codes for CASSSQRATQLSSYNEQFF.

This chain connects TRBV25-1 to TRBJ2-1, with 7 bases fitting TRBD1. The CDR3 runs to 14 residues. Trimming at V came to 3 bases and at J to 8 bases, leaving 7 bases not matched to a gene. Germline values: CDR1 MGHDK, CDR2 SYGVNS. The CDR3 loop is CASSDPQGVDEQFF. The CDR3 bases are TGTGCCAGCAGTGATCCCCAGGGGGTGGATGAGCAGTTCTTC.

On this clonotype itself: Its ends do not fully match the called genes, so a read error is possible. V and J are TRBV12-3 or TRBV12-4 and TRBJ2-3; D is possibly TRBD1 or TRBD2 (5 bases each). The CDR3 runs to 18 residues. The CDR3 DNA is TGTGCCAGCAGTTTAGGCCACCGAGGGCAGGGCCGCACTGATACGCAGTATTTT. It specifies CASSLGHRGQGRTDTQYF.

The V and J genes are TRBV11-2 and TRBJ2-1, with TRBD2 identical over 9 bases. CDR1 SGHAT and CDR2 FQNNGV come from the germline V gene. CDR3 length: 16 amino acids. The V segment lost 1 base and the J segment 6 bases; nucleotides outside the gene matches: 7. The CDR3 sequence is CASSLGGTSFVNEQFF. CDR3 coding DNA: TGTGCCAGCAGCTTAGGGGGGACTAGCTTCGTCAATGAGCAGTTCTTC.

The chain carries TRBV20-1 and TRBJ2-7; TRBD2 is a possible D gene (6 bases). Germline CDR1 and CDR2: DFQATT and SNEGSKA (reference sequence). The germline V and J ends were trimmed by 6 bases and 3 bases, with 12 bases remaining between them. The CDR3 spans 12 residues. This CDR3 reads CSAEGRFYEQYF. The CDR3 nucleotides read TGCAGTGCGGAGGGCCGGTTCTACGAGCAGTACTTC.

The chain links TRBV15 to TRBJ2-1, with D perhaps matching TRBD1 or TRBD2 (5 bases each). CDR1 and CDR2 from the germline V gene are LNHNV and YYDKDF (reference sequence). V shed 3 bases and J shed 0 bases, with 21 bases lying between them. The CDR3 sequence is 19 residues long. The CDR3 loop is CATSSLIPGPQSSYNEQFF. The CDR3 region has the DNA TGTGCCACCAGCAGCCTCATTCCGGGACCACAAAGCTCCTACAATGAGCAGTTCTTC. Complete variable domain (other parts from reference TRBV15 and TRBJ2-1): DAMVIQNPRYQVTQFGKPVTLSCSQTLNHNVMYWYQQKSSQAPKLLFHYYDKDFNNEADTPDNFQSRRPNTSFCFLDIRSPGLGDTAMYLCATSSLIPGPQSSYNEQFFGPGTRLTVL.

The table lists this clonotype with many counts. V usage is TRBV29-1 and J usage is TRBJ2-7, with D possibly TRBD1 on 8 matching bases. Trimming pared 5 bases from V and 4 bases from J, leaving 15 bases between. Germline CDR1 and CDR2: SQVTM and ANQGSEA. The CDR3 consists of 13 residues. CDR3 residues: CSVLDREGYEQYF. As DNA, the CDR3 is TGCAGCGTTTTGGACAGGGAGGGATACGAGCAGTACTTC.

This clonotype was picked up many times. The chain combines TRBV25-1 with TRBJ2-7; unclear D gene. Germline CDR1 is MGHDK and CDR2 is SYGVNS. CDR3 size: 15 residues. V was trimmed by 2 bases and J by 2 bases, leaving 13 bases between them. In DNA, the CDR3 is TGTGCCAGCAGTGAAGGAGACCGATTTGCCTACGAGCAGTACTTC. Translation: CASSEGDRFAYEQYF.